The 23 T cell receptor beta chains reported below all come from one sample, sequenced in a study of T cell repertoires in cytomegalovirus infection. Antigen specificity for these receptors is unknown. Using its own MiXCR run on the reads, TCRdb lists one record per CDR3 protein. The table has about 770,000 distinct CDR3 sequences, 25% to 35% seen once. The sample in question was cultured CD8+ T cells from PBMCs, obtained from culture after CMV antigen stimulation. The receptors here all came from a human donor in good health (CMV status not recorded). Some clones in this sample may be carry-over from other donors' samples.

The chain employs TRBV2 and TRBJ2-7, with D possibly TRBD1 on 6 matching bases. The CDR3 loop spans 14 amino acids. The ends were cut back, 3 bases at V and 5 bases at J, with 14 bases in the middle. CDR1 is SNHLY and CDR2 is FYNNEI in the germline V gene. CDR3 loop: CASSDPGQNDEQYF. The CDR3 DNA is TGTGCCAGCAGTGACCCGGGACAAAACGACGAGCAGTACTTC.

This clonotype was seen a handful of times. The chain uses TRBV7-9 and TRBJ2-7, with D uncertain. The V end was cut by 4 bases, the J end by 0 bases, with 10 bases between. The CDR3 extends over 14 amino acids. Germline V gives CDR1 SEHNR, CDR2 FQNEAQ (reference sequence). The DNA of the CDR3 is TGTGCCAGCAGCTCTCCTCGGGCCTCCTACGAGCAGTACTTC. Amino acid sequence: CASSSPRASYEQYF.

The J gene is TRBJ2-1, the V gene TRBV6-4; unclear D gene. The CDR3 has 13 residues. Trimming left V 3 bases short and J 2 bases short, with 5 bases between. Germline loops: CDR1 MRHNA, CDR2 SNTAGT. This CDR3 reads CASSETPYNEQFF. The CDR3 bases are TGTGCCAGCAGTGAAACTCCCTACAATGAGCAGTTCTTC.

The V and J genes are TRBV4-1 and TRBJ1-3; the D is unclear. V was trimmed by 3 bases and J by 1 base, leaving 19 bases between them. This CDR3 is built from 18 residues. The germline V gene encodes CDR1 MGHRA and CDR2 YSYEKL. The CDR3: CASSQIAVSQRSGNTIYF. In DNA form, the CDR3 reads TGCGCCAGCAGCCAGATAGCCGTCAGCCAAAGGTCTGGAAACACCATATATTTT.

This clonotype came up a few times. This chain uses TRBV10-3 with TRBJ1-4; tentatively, D is TRBD1 (6 bases). Per germline, CDR1 ENHRY and CDR2 SYGVKD. V was shortened by 3 bases and J by 5 bases, with 22 bases between the two germline ends. The CDR3 is 18 amino acids. The CDR3 here is CAISDSGKRGGTNEKLFF. The DNA of the CDR3 is TGTGCCATCAGTGACTCGGGAAAAAGGGGGGGAACGAATGAAAAACTGTTTTTT.

The chain joins TRBV7-4 to TRBJ2-1, with TRBD2 matching 8 bases. The J segment lost 5 bases and the V segment lost 7 bases, leaving 10 bases of the junction unmatched. Germline V gene lookup returns CDR1 SGHVT and CDR2 SQSDAQ. The CDR3 is 15 amino acids. The CDR3 here is CASMRERGINNEQFF. The CDR3 DNA sequence: TGTGCCAGCATGAGGGAGCGGGGGATCAACAATGAGCAGTTCTTC.

This clonotype was recorded a few times. CDR3 residues: CSALDPGQGLFGNTIYF. Written as DNA, the CDR3 is TGCAGTGCTCTTGATCCGGGACAGGGGTTATTTGGAAACACCATATATTTT. This chain uses TRBV20-1 with TRBJ1-3; the match to TRBD1 covers 10 bases. With 5 bases clipped from V and 3 bases from J, the junction kept 13 bases outside the gene matches. This CDR3 has 17 amino acids. Germline V lookup: CDR1 DFQATT, CDR2 SNEGSKA (reference sequence).

V gene TRBV5-5 combines with J gene TRBJ2-2, with D maybe TRBD2 (5 bases). The ends were cut back, 1 base at V and 3 bases at J, with 7 bases in the middle. The germline V gene has CDR1 SGHKS and CDR2 YYEKEE (reference sequence). CDR3 length: 14 residues. As DNA, the CDR3 is TGTGCCAGCAGCTTGACGGAGGACACCGGGGAGCTGTTTTTT. Its protein is CASSLTEDTGELFF.

There are a few counts of this clonotype. The chain is built from TRBV7-6 and TRBJ2-7; 7 bases line up with TRBD1. J was trimmed by 5 bases and V by 5 bases; bases with no gene match: 12. The CDR3 runs 15 residues. Germline V gene lookup returns CDR1 SGHVS and CDR2 FNYEAQ. CDR3 in DNA: TGTGCCAGCAGCCTAGGACAGGTCACCTCGGACGAGCAGTACTTC. It encodes CASSLGQVTSDEQYF.

This clonotype occurred a few times. V and J are TRBV9 and TRBJ1-2, with D possibly matching TRBD1 (6 bases). This CDR3 region has 13 residues. V was cut by 3 bases and J by 2 bases, with 8 bases left in between. The V gene's germline CDR1 is SGDLS and CDR2 YYNGEE. The CDR3 DNA sequence: TGTGCCAGCAGCGAACAGGGAAACTATGGCTACACCTTC. Translated: CASSEQGNYGYTF.

This clonotype was seen repeatedly, ten times or more. The chain employs TRBV7-9 and TRBJ2-1; tentative D call: TRBD1 (7 bases). The germline CDR1 and CDR2 sequences are SEHNR and FQNEAQ (reference sequence). The V end was cut by 5 bases, the J end by 4 bases, with 12 bases between. This CDR3 contains 14 residues. The CDR3 loop reads CASSPRGEYNEQFF. CDR3 in DNA: TGTGCCAGCAGCCCCAGGGGGGAATACAATGAGCAGTTCTTC.

This clonotype was counted at least ten times. The chain couples TRBV6-1 to TRBJ1-6; D is possibly TRBD1 (6 bases). The germline V and J ends were trimmed by 2 bases and 6 bases, with 17 bases remaining between them. The CDR3 spans 17 residues. Germline-derived CDR1 and CDR2 are MNHNS and SASEGT. The CDR3 DNA is TGTGCCAGCAGTGAAAGGCCTGCGGACAGATCTAATTCACCCCTCCACTTT. Residues: CASSERPADRSNSPLHF.

The chain links TRBV28 to TRBJ2-7, with 13 positions matching TRBD2. The CDR3 totals 15 residues. CDR1 is MDHEN, CDR2 SYDVKM, per germline. V dropped 4 bases and J dropped 4; count of bases not matched to a gene: 4. Here the CDR3 reads CASSSQGLAGYEQYV. The CDR3 DNA is TGTGCCAGCAGTTCCCAGGGACTAGCGGGATACGAGCAGTACGTC.

This clonotype was counted at least ten times. The V and J genes are TRBV6-5 and TRBJ1-1; 8 nucleotides line up with TRBD1. Unmatched junction bases numbered 2, after V lost 0 bases and J lost 5 bases. Germline V gene data show CDR1 as MNHEY and CDR2 as SVGAGI. CDR3 length: 14 residues. The CDR3 DNA reads TGTGCCAGCAGTTACTCGTACAGGGGGACTGAAGCTTTCTTT. Protein: CASSYSYRGTEAFF.

The table lists this clonotype with a few counts. This chain connects TRBV6-6 to TRBJ2-7; the D gene is possibly TRBD1 (6 bases). Trimming left V 5 bases short and J 4 bases short, with 9 bases between. CDR3 length: 12 amino acids. CDR1 and CDR2 from the germline V gene are MNHNY and SVGAGI (reference sequence). CDR3 in amino acids: CASSRQEYEQYF. CDR3 bases: TGTGCCAGCAGTAGACAGGAGTACGAGCAGTACTTC.

The chain carries TRBV7-8 and TRBJ1-2; D gene ambiguous. Germline CDR1 reads SGHVS; CDR2 reads FQNEAQ. The ends were cut back, 5 bases at V and 2 bases at J, with 12 bases in the middle. The CDR3 spans 14 residues. CDR3 bases: TGTGCCAGCAGCATGTTCCCGGGAAACTATGGCTACACCTTC. The encoded protein is CASSMFPGNYGYTF.

There are a few counts of this clonotype. The chain links TRBV19 to TRBJ2-1, with 12 bases fitting TRBD2. Germline V lookup: CDR1 LNHDA, CDR2 SQIVND (reference sequence). CDR3 length equals 15 residues. With V trimmed by 3 bases and J by 7 bases, 4 bases remained unmatched. The CDR3 DNA sequence: TGTGCCAGTAGTATCTCTAGCGGGGGGGCGAATGAGCAGTTCTTC. It specifies CASSISSGGANEQFF. Full variable domain (outside the CDR3, taken from reference TRBV19 and TRBJ2-1): DGGITQSPKYLFRKEGQNVTLSCEQNLNHDAMYWYRQDPGQGLRLIYYSQIVNDFQKGDIAEGYSVSREKKESFPLTVTSAQKNPTAFYLCASSISSGGANEQFFGPGTRLTVL.

This clonotype was counted many times. The chain recombines TRBV7-2 with TRBJ2-3; D is ambiguous. Germline CDR1 SGHTA, CDR2 FQGNSA. The V end lost 4 bases, the J end lost 1 base, and 15 bases lay between the germline ends. This CDR3 is 16 amino acids long. The CDR3 region is CASSSPLVGGTDTQYF. In DNA, the CDR3 is TGTGCCAGCAGCTCCCCACTCGTTGGGGGCACAGATACGCAGTATTTT.

This chain connects TRBV27 to TRBJ2-2; the D call may be TRBD1 or TRBD2 (6 bases each). Germline assignment: CDR1 MNHEY and CDR2 SMNVEV (reference sequence). The CDR3 length is 13 residues. The V gene lost 7 bases and the J gene lost 5 bases, with 11 bases spanning the gap. The CDR3 loop is CASTQGGTGELFF. The CDR3 region has the DNA TGTGCCAGCACCCAAGGGGGGACCGGGGAGCTGTTTTTT.

The chain carries TRBV5-1 and TRBJ2-2; 7 bases align to TRBD1. CDR1 is SGHRS and CDR2 is YFSETQ in the germline V gene. The junction had 6 bases not matched to a gene; V was cut back by 4 bases and J by 6 bases. The length of the CDR3 is 14 residues. The DNA for the CDR3 is TGCGCCAGCAGCACCGGGACAGAGGCCGGGGAGCTGTTTTTT. Its protein product is CASSTGTEAGELFF.

The chain recombines TRBV4-1 with TRBJ1-1; D ambiguous. With 3 bases removed from V and 6 bases from J, the gap between germline ends came to 11 bases. The germline gives CDR1 MGHRA, CDR2 YSYEKL. The CDR3 loop spans 13 amino acids. CDR3 sequence (DNA): TGCGCCAGCAGCCAGAGGATCATCGCTGAAGCTTTCTTT. Translated, it gives CASSQRIIAEAFF.

The chain recombines TRBV9 with TRBJ2-1; the D gene is possibly TRBD1 (5 bases). The end of the DNA aligns better with TRBJ2-5, so the J call may be wrong. Germline values: CDR1 SGDLS, CDR2 YYNGEE. The CDR3 is 14 residues long. CDR3 amino acids: CASSVEGLQETQYF. The CDR3 DNA is TGTGCCAGCAGCGTAGAGGGGTTGCAAGAGACCCAGTACTTC.

The rearrangement links TRBV19 to TRBJ1-2; D gene unclear. Trimming cost V 5 bases and J 4 bases, with 11 bases left between them. Germline V gene sequence: CDR1 LNHDA, CDR2 SQIVND (reference sequence). CDR3 length equals 13 residues. The CDR3, as DNA: TGTGCCAGTAGTGTACAGCGCCTCTATGGCTACACCTTC. Translation: CASSVQRLYGYTF.